The rows below give T cell receptor beta chains drawn from one sample of a study of monozygotic twins with inflammatory bowel disease. One entry per CDR3 protein, without DNA, is what TCRdb gives after re-calling the 5' RACE reads. This sample's table has a few hundred thousand distinct CDR3 sequences. The specimen was blood. These receptor sequences come from a human donor with ulcerative colitis or Crohn's disease, or a healthy co-twin of an affected twin (not recorded which). Each CDR3 is given with its conserved first and last residue.

TRBJ2-4,TRBV3-1,CASSQRQGVKNIQYF
TRBJ1-2,TRBV7-9,CASSGDRGSYGYTF
TRBJ1-2,TRBV29-1,CSVEATLVGYYGYTF
TRBJ1-1,TRBV11-2,CASSITRGGGENTEAFF
TRBJ1-5,TRBV5-1,CASNEQGAFGNQPQHF
TRBJ2-5,TRBV4-2,CASSQDLVGQETQYF
TRBJ2-7,TRBV28,CASTLGGVNEQYF
TRBJ2-1,TRBV4-3,CASSQDNQGNEQFF
TRBJ2-2,TRBV7-8,CASSRGGRNTGELFF
TRBJ2-5,TRBV10-3,CAISMTSGGQETQYF
TRBJ2-2,TRBV11-2,CASTLFTGELFF
TRBJ2-1,TRBV5-1,CASANRDVYNEQFF
TRBJ1-2,TRBV4-1,CASSRRINYGYTF
TRBJ2-4,TRBV5-4,CASSLRLSGTGEYEAKNIQYF
TRBJ2-7,TRBV28,CASTTLGGRVISYEQYF
TRBJ1-3,TRBV6-1,CASSGDRAGNTIYF
TRBJ2-1,TRBV4-3,CASSQETGYEQFF
TRBJ1-6,TRBV15,CATSRDRSPLHF
TRBJ2-1,TRBV18,CASSPPDGGRGFF
TRBJ2-2,TRBV7-8,CASSLAGVHTGELFF
TRBJ2-5,TRBV7-2,CASSFQRIWETQYF
TRBJ2-7,TRBV14,CASSRGTGTYEQYF
TRBJ2-2,TRBV6-2/TRBV6-3,CASSSSSAGELFF
TRBJ1-2,TRBV7-9,CASSLAATKEEYGYTF
TRBJ1-1,TRBV18,CASKTERDTEAFF
TRBJ2-7,TRBV25-1,CASSAYTGPDEQYF
TRBJ2-3,TRBV5-1,CASSFPRGETDTQYF
TRBJ2-1,TRBV24-1,CATSDSGTAKTDPNEQFF
TRBJ2-7,TRBV28,CASSLVPGKTYEQYF
TRBJ2-3,TRBV12-3/TRBV12-4,CASRPWGGDTDTQYF
TRBJ2-7,TRBV28,CASNLRGPFYEQYF
TRBJ1-1,TRBV6-5,CASSPAGTEAFF
TRBJ2-3,TRBV3-1,CASSPWEGHTDTQYF
TRBJ2-5,TRBV5-6,CASSLWEFQETQYF
TRBJ2-1,TRBV5-1,CASSQGLAYNEQFF
TRBJ2-7,TRBV4-1,CASSQVEDRWGSYEQYF
TRBJ2-1,TRBV20-1,CSASASGYNEQFF
TRBJ1-6,TRBV7-2,CASSLARSSYNSPLHF
TRBJ2-7,TRBV7-2,CASSWNQGYEQYF
TRBJ2-1,TRBV6-1,CASSELAGGADEQFF